The sequence of this TCR beta chain was determined in a study of blood T cell repertoires in COVID-19. Study information: Specimens from acute and convalescent COVID-19 originated in the United States, Italy and Spain. T cells, B-cell-depleted T cells, or PBMCs supplied cDNA or gDNA.

V lost 5 bases to trimming and J lost 3 bases, with 14 bases between them. The CDR3 runs to 14 residues. Germline V gene data show CDR1 as SGHRS and CDR2 as YFSETQ. Authors' analysis steps: The authors estimated nucleated cell counts from reference gene primer amplification. Sequencing used immunoSEQ multiplex PCR; TCRdb keeps in-frame clones, though not all of them. V, J and clone size are those of that table, while D and trimming were read from the DNA. The profile shows about 120,000 clones, 85% to 90% of them singletons. Sequencing was carried out using peripheral blood. This clonotype originated in a woman in her forties or fifties with acute or convalescent COVID-19. This rearrangement joins TRBV5-1 to TRBJ1-2; a possible D gene is TRBD1 (6 bases). In DNA, the CDR3 is TGCGCCAGCAGAACACAGGGAGGGGACTATGGCTACACCTTC. It specifies CASRTQGGDYGYTF.